This TCR beta chain was identified in a study of low-dose radiotherapy and immunotherapy resistance in tumors. Study-wide background: It was 1 Gy per fraction every two weeks that Cohort 2 received, adding up to 13 Gy over 26 weeks. Intravenous cyclophosphamide 200 mg/m2 was given every two weeks, one day before radiation and immunotherapy. Patients received 300 mg of oral aspirin each day across four cycles, commencing on cycle 1 day 1.

Germline V lookup: CDR1 MNHEY, CDR2 SVGEGT. CDR3 length: 13 amino acids. V gave up 2 bases and J gave up 7 bases; unmatched junction bases: 3. The time point denotes: before trial treatment. First-strand cDNA used TRAV- and TRBV-specific primers, covering alpha and beta chains. The PCR that amplified TCRs ran for about 20 cycles, relying on a constant-region primer and a V-primer adapter. Each CDR3 protein is one row after TCRdb ran MiXCR on the reads. The table includes about 64,000 distinct CDR3 sequences, about 25% detected once. This clonotype was recorded many times. This TCR was recovered from a male donor with rectosigmoid adenocarcinoma. This specimen consisted of PBMCs, obtained before treatment. The chain links TRBV6-2 or TRBV6-3 to TRBJ2-7; TRBD1 matches at 9 bases. DNA of the CDR3: TGTGCCAGCAGTTACCGGGACAGGGATGAGCAGTACTTC. It translates to CASSYRDRDEQYF.